Each of the 22 T cell receptor beta chains below was sequenced from the same sample in a study of blood T cell repertoires in COVID-19 (TCRdb year 2020). Library construction relied on the immunoSEQ multiplex PCR assay. Imported from immuneACCESS, the table was reduced by TCRdb to in-frame sequences with V and J called. These copies leave out some clones; in studies compared against another copy, an unresolved V gene accounts for under half, and the cause of the remainder is not known. The sample contains 70,000 or so clones, roughly 90% of them found a single time. Approximately 9% of the sample is held by the ten biggest clonotypes. The sample consisted of peripheral blood. These TCRs come from a human donor in a cohort sampled during active COVID-19.

The chain carries TRBV5-4 and TRBJ2-7; D may be TRBD2 (5 bases). The CDR3 is 12 amino acids. The germline CDR1 and CDR2 sequences are SGHNT and YYREEE (reference sequence). Trimming removed 10 bases from V and 3 bases from J, with 14 bases in between. The CDR3 reads CAWSSPRYEQYF. DNA for the CDR3: TGTGCCTGGTCTAGCCCGCGCTACGAGCAGTACTTC.

The chain joins TRBV2 to TRBJ2-7, with 7 bases aligning to TRBD2. Trimming took 8 bases from V and 8 from J; bases not matched to a gene: 3. This CDR3 spans 10 amino acids. Per germline, CDR1 SNHLY and CDR2 FYNNEI. DNA of the CDR3: TGTGCCAGCGGGGAGGGCCAGCAGTACTTC. Protein product: CASGEGQQYF.

In nucleotides, the CDR3 is TGTGCCAGCAGCCGCATCCTAGGTTACAATGAGCAGTTCTTC. Residues: CASSRILGYNEQFF. The gene calls are TRBV16 and TRBJ2-1, with D uncertain. Looked up from germline, CDR1 is KGHSY and CDR2 is FQNENV. The CDR3 sequence is 14 residues long. With 4 bases removed from V and 4 bases from J, the gap between germline ends came to 11 bases.

CDR3 nucleotide sequence: TGTGCCAGTAGAGTGGAGGGGTCACCCCTCCACTTT. Its translation: CASRVEGSPLHF. The chain carries TRBV28 and TRBJ1-6; a possible D gene is TRBD1 (5 bases). The V gene lost 9 bases and the J gene lost 10 bases, with 13 bases spanning the gap. Per germline, CDR1 MDHEN and CDR2 SYDVKM. The CDR3 extends over 12 amino acids.

The rearrangement joins TRBV20-1 to TRBJ1-3; D may be TRBD1 (6 bases). Trimming took 3 bases from V and 0 from J, leaving 15 bases between them. This CDR3 spans 16 amino acids. Germline assignment: CDR1 DFQATT and CDR2 SNEGSKA (reference sequence). CDR3 region: CSASNREGRSGNTIYF. DNA of the CDR3: TGCAGTGCTAGTAACAGGGAGGGTCGCTCTGGAAACACCATATATTTT.

This clone was detected once. This chain connects TRBV11-2 to TRBJ2-5; 7 bases line up with TRBD1. In germline, CDR1 is SGHAT, CDR2 FQNNGV. The ends lost 1 base at V and 5 bases at J; junction bases unmatched: 10. The CDR3 runs 16 residues. CDR3 loop: CASSLAPGQFWETQYF. The CDR3 DNA reads TGTGCCAGCAGCTTAGCCCCGGGACAGTTCTGGGAGACCCAGTACTTC.

V usage is TRBV24-1 and J usage is TRBJ1-3, with 7 positions matching TRBD1. J lost 5 bases, V lost 5 bases, and 5 bases had no gene match. CDR1 KGHDR and CDR2 SFDVKD come from the germline V gene. The CDR3 runs 14 residues. The CDR3 is CATSAGGSRNTIYF. In DNA form, the CDR3 reads TGTGCCACCAGTGCAGGGGGAAGTCGAAACACCATATATTTT.

This sequence joins TRBV3-1 (or the pseudogene TRBV3-2) and TRBJ2-3, with 9 positions matching TRBD1. The CDR3 has 18 amino acids. Germline-derived CDR1 and CDR2 are LGHDT and YNNKEL (reference sequence). The V gene end was trimmed by 11 bases and the J gene end by 2 bases; junction bases not matched to a gene: 20. CDR3 bases: TGTGCCCCCACAAGGCGGGAAAAACGGGACAGGGACACAGATACGCAGTATTTT. Translated, it gives CAPTRREKRDRDTDTQYF.

The V and J genes are TRBV7-3 and TRBJ2-2; D may be TRBD2 (5 bases). The CDR3 runs 15 residues. Germline V gene sequence: CDR1 SGHTA, CDR2 FQGTGA. The germline V and J ends were trimmed by 2 bases and 4 bases, with 11 bases remaining between them. In DNA form, the CDR3 reads TGTGCCAGCAGCTTACGAGAGGCGGGCACCGGGGAGCTGTTTTTT. Its translation: CASSLREAGTGELFF.

This rearrangement joins TRBV19 to TRBJ1-2, with a tentative D call TRBD1 (6 bases). The germline V gene has CDR1 LNHDA and CDR2 SQIVND (reference sequence). The CDR3 runs 13 residues. Trimming took 7 bases from V and 6 from J, leaving 15 bases between them. For the CDR3, the DNA is TGTGCCAGTACCAAAGGCACAGGGAATGGCTACACCTTC. Amino acids: CASTKGTGNGYTF.

CDR3 sequence reads: CASSRTSGIQETQYF. The CDR3 bases are TGTGCCAGCAGCAGGACTAGCGGAATACAAGAGACCCAGTACTTC. The chain links TRBV6-5 to TRBJ2-5, with 10 bases that match TRBD2. The CDR3 spans 15 residues. The ends lost 6 bases at V and 2 bases at J; junction bases unmatched: 6. Germline V gene sequence: CDR1 MNHEY, CDR2 SVGAGI.

This clone was recorded only once. V is TRBV6-5 and J is TRBJ2-7; TRBD1 aligns across 7 bases. The trim removed 4 bases at V and 1 base at J, leaving 4 bases unmatched. The CDR3 contains 14 residues. Germline lookup yields CDR1 MNHEY and CDR2 SVGAGI. The CDR3 protein is CASSSQGPSYEQYF. The CDR3 nucleotides are TGTGCCAGCAGTTCACAGGGGCCTTCCTACGAGCAGTACTTC.

This clone is a singleton in its sample. The chain joins TRBV25-1 to TRBJ2-2; a weak D match, TRBD2 (5 bases). V was shortened by 6 bases and J by 5 bases, with 7 bases between the two germline ends. This CDR3 contains 12 residues. Germline CDR1 MGHDK, CDR2 SYGVNS. CDR3 protein: CASSRETGELFF. CDR3 DNA: TGTGCCAGCAGCCGGGAAACCGGGGAGCTGTTTTTT.

V and J are TRBV27 and TRBJ2-3, with D possibly being TRBD2 (5 bases). CDR1 and CDR2 from the germline V gene are MNHEY and SMNVEV (reference sequence). This CDR3 is built from 15 residues. V was cut by 5 bases and J by 2 bases, with 14 bases left in between. This CDR3 is CASSPDTGNTDTQYF. CDR3 DNA sequence: TGTGCCAGCAGTCCCGATACGGGAAACACAGATACGCAGTATTTT.

The chain has TRBV5-5 and TRBJ1-4; 7 bases map to TRBD1. Per the germline V gene, CDR1 is SGHKS and CDR2 is YYEKEE (reference sequence). Trimming at V came to 6 bases and at J to 8 bases, leaving 7 bases not matched to a gene. The CDR3 loop spans 13 amino acids. The chain's CDR3 is CASMVGTDEKLFF. The CDR3 DNA reads as TGTGCCAGCATGGTAGGGACAGACGAAAAACTGTTTTTT.

This clone appeared once. This chain links TRBV5-1 with TRBJ2-1, with 13 bases fitting TRBD2. The CDR3 is 15 residues long. Germline CDR1 SGHRS, CDR2 YFSETQ. The V gene end was trimmed by 4 bases and the J gene end by 7 bases; junction bases not matched to a gene: 5. DNA of the CDR3: TGCGCCAGCAGCCCGGGACTAGCGGGAAGTAATGAGCAGTTCTTC. Residues: CASSPGLAGSNEQFF.

The chain joins TRBV2 to TRBJ1-2; 8 bases match TRBD1. V lost 8 bases, J lost 7 bases, and 9 bases stayed unmatched. The CDR3 consists of 13 residues. The germline gives CDR1 SNHLY, CDR2 FYNNEI. The CDR3 bases are TGTGCCAGCGGTATGGACAGGGACTTTGGCTACACCTTC. As protein: CASGMDRDFGYTF.

V and J are TRBV15 and TRBJ1-1; no clear D. V was pared by 4 bases and J by 0 bases, with 6 bases between. The CDR3 loop spans 13 amino acids. From germline, CDR1 is LNHNV and CDR2 YYDKDF (reference sequence). The CDR3 nucleotides read TGTGCCACCAGCAACGAGCTGAACACTGAAGCTTTCTTT. The encoded protein is CATSNELNTEAFF.

J is TRBJ2-7 and V is TRBV14, with 9 bases identical to TRBD1. Germline CDR1 SGHDN, CDR2 FVKESK. The trim removed 2 bases at V and 5 bases at J, leaving 1 base unmatched. This CDR3 is 13 amino acids long. As DNA, the CDR3 is TGTGCCAGCAGCCAATGGACAGGGGACGAGCAGTACTTC. This sequence encodes CASSQWTGDEQYF.

This chain links TRBV7-3 with TRBJ2-3; D uncertain. This CDR3 contains 14 residues. V was shortened by 0 bases and J by 0 bases, with 4 bases between the two germline ends. CDR1 SGHTA and CDR2 FQGTGA come from the germline V gene. The CDR3 here is CASSLTGSTDTQYF. DNA for the CDR3: TGTGCCAGCAGCTTAACCGGGAGCACAGATACGCAGTATTTT.

The chain carries TRBV14 and TRBJ2-3; possibly TRBD2 for D (6 bases). The CDR3 covers 13 residues. Trimming took off 4 bases at V and 5 bases at J, with 10 bases between the two ends. Per the germline V gene, CDR1 is SGHDN and CDR2 is FVKESK. The chain's CDR3 is CASSPGAGDTQYF. Written as DNA, the CDR3 is TGTGCCAGCAGCCCGGGAGCAGGAGATACGCAGTATTTT.

The genes are TRBV29-1 and TRBJ2-7; 8 bases align to TRBD1. The CDR3 is 14 amino acids. Germline loops: CDR1 SQVTM, CDR2 ANQGSEA. Unmatched junction bases numbered 4, after V lost 1 base and J lost 2 bases. CDR3 DNA sequence: TGCAGCGTTGAAGTGGACAGGGAGACCTACGAGCAGTACTTC. Amino acids: CSVEVDRETYEQYF.